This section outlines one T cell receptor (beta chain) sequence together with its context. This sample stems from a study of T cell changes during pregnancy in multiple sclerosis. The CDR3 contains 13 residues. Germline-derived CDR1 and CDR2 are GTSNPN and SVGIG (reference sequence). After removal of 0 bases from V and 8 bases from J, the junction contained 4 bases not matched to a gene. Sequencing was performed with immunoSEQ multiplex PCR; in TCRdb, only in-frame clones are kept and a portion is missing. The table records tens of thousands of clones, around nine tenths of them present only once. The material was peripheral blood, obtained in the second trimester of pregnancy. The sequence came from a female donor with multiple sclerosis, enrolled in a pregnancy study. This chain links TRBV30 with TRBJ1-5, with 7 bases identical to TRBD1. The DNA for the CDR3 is TGTGCCTGGAGTGTCCAGGGGGGAGAGCCCCAGCATTTT. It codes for CAWSVQGGEPQHF.